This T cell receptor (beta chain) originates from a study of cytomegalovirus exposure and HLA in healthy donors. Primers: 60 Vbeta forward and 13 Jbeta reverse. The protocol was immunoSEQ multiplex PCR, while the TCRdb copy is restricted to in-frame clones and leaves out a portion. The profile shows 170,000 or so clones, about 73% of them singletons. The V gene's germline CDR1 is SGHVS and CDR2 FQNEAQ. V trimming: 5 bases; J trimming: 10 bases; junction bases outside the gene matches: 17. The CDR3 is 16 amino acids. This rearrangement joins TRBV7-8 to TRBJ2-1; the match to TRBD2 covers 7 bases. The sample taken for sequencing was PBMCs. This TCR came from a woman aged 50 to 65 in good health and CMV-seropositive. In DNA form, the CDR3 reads TGTGCCAGCAGCCGTCTCGGGGTAGCGGGTTACTGGGAGCAGTTCTTC. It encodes CASSRLGVAGYWEQFF.